One sample yielded the 4 T cell receptor beta chains listed below, sequenced in a study of PD-1 blockade in classical Hodgkin lymphoma. Using immunoSEQ multiplex PCR, the repertoire was profiled, and TCRdb retains in-frame clones only, with some absent. The sample consists of about 24,000 clones, about 86% of them appearing once. The time point: cycle 4 day 1 (C4D1), after six to seven weeks of nivolumab. Every patient relapsed after autologous stem cell transplantation, and brentuximab vedotin exposure varied. Material: peripheral blood mononuclear cells (PBMCs), obtained before the fourth cycle of nivolumab. These TCRs come from a human donor with classical Hodgkin lymphoma.

This chain connects TRBV7-2 to TRBJ1-2, with D possibly being TRBD1 (5 bases). V lost 2 bases and J lost 6, with 7 bases in between. The CDR3 consists of 12 residues. CDR1 and CDR2 from the germline V gene are SGHTA and FQGNSA. Written as DNA, the CDR3 is TGTGCCAGCAGCTTACGGGGGAATGGCTACACCTTC. This encodes CASSLRGNGYTF.

V gene TRBV5-4 combines with J gene TRBJ2-7, with 10 bases lining up with TRBD1. CDR3 length equals 14 residues. Germline-derived CDR1 and CDR2 are SGHNT and YYREEE (reference sequence). The ends lost 3 bases at V and 7 bases at J; junction bases unmatched: 7. DNA of the CDR3: TGTGCCAGCAGCTCTAGGACAGGGGGAGAAGAGCAGTACTTC. This gives the protein CASSSRTGGEEQYF.

The V gene is TRBV7-9, the J gene TRBJ1-1, with 7 positions matching TRBD1. CDR1 SEHNR and CDR2 FQNEAQ come from the germline V gene (reference sequence). V dropped 1 base and J dropped 7; count of bases not matched to a gene: 3. This CDR3 region has 13 residues. CDR3 amino acids: CASSLEGGVEAFF. The CDR3 DNA reads as TGTGCCAGCAGCTTAGAAGGGGGCGTTGAAGCTTTCTTT.

The chain links TRBV28 to TRBJ1-2; D unclear. The CDR3 consists of 16 residues. From germline, CDR1 is MDHEN and CDR2 SYDVKM. Trimming took off 2 bases at V and 0 bases at J, with 13 bases between the two ends. The CDR3 nucleotides read TGTGCCAGCAGTTTACTGGATCGGGCCGCTAACTATGGCTACACCTTC. Translation: CASSLLDRAANYGYTF.